The T cell receptor (beta chain) described here comes from a study of blood T cells in healthy people across ages. V was clipped by 3 bases and J by 4 bases, with 6 bases between them. Per germline, CDR1 LGHDT and CDR2 YNNKEL (reference sequence). This CDR3 spans 12 amino acids. Primed by a sample-barcoded 5' primer and a J-beta primer mix, a second PCR proceeded for 7 to 11 cycles. TCRdb analysed the 5' RACE reads with MiXCR anew, one entry per CDR3 protein. This sample has a few hundred thousand distinct CDR3 sequences; about 25% occur once, and the top ten carry roughly 3.5%. These data were also reused for a study on T cells of mothers and their children.

The clonotype was recovered from a boy aged 2 to 9 in good health. Specimen: blood. This sequence joins TRBV3-1 and TRBJ1-1; D gene uncertain. The CDR3 loop reads CASSQRATEAFF. Here the CDR3 DNA reads TGTGCCAGCAGCCAGAGGGCCACTGAAGCTTTCTTT. Full variable domain (rest looked up from reference TRBV3-1 and TRBJ1-1): DTAVSQTPKYLVTQMGNDKSIKCEQNLGHDTMYWYKQDSKKFLKIMFSYNNKELIINETVPNRFSPKSPDKAHLNLHINSLELGDSAVYFCASSQRATEAFFGQGTRLTVV.